This T cell receptor beta chain was retrieved from a study of cytomegalovirus exposure and HLA in healthy donors. Study-wide points: It was reportedly the case that the classifier diagnosed cytomegalovirus status with high specificity and sensitivity. Previously analyzed data showed that most TCR beta V segments were productive at a frequency of about 87% or about 30%. CMV serostatus was the sole immune exposure data available. Researchers left out some V segments, among them TRBV6-2 and TRBV6-3, as indistinguishable.

About this clone: Its cognate antigen is unknown.

CDR3 length: 13 residues. PCR was performed using 60 Vbeta and 13 Jbeta primers. Sequencing was performed with immunoSEQ multiplex PCR; in TCRdb, only in-frame clones are kept and a portion is missing. This sample has about 130,000 clones, with 80% to 90% found just once. The chain has TRBV1 and TRBJ1-5; no check of the table's D call, TRBD1, against the DNA was made. TRBV1 is described as a pseudogene. What was sequenced was PBMCs. The source of this sequence is a male donor in good health and CMV-seropositive. The CDR3 nucleotides read TGCACCAGCAGGCAGGGGGGCAATCAGCCCCAGCATTTT. Translated, it gives CTSRQGGNQPQHF.